This TCR beta chain came from a study of blood T cell repertoires in COVID-19. Whole-study context: Acute-phase and convalescent COVID-19 samples originated in the United States, Italy and Spain. PBMCs, B-cell-depleted T cells, or T cells were the source of the cDNA or gDNA that made up the material.

Methods used by the authors: The authors estimated nucleated cell counts from reference gene primer amplification. The assay was immunoSEQ multiplex PCR, and TCRdb's table has in-frame clones only and misses some. The V and J calls and the clone size are those of that table, but D and trimming were determined from the DNA. The table records about 44,000 clones, 82% of them present only once. The receptor's source is a woman in her sixties or seventies with acute or convalescent COVID-19. Sequenced: peripheral blood.

Here the CDR3 reads CASSFVNSNEKLFF. The DNA of the CDR3 is TGCGCCAGCAGCTTCGTTAACAGCAATGAAAAACTGTTTTTT. The chain is built from TRBV5-1 and TRBJ1-4; D not resolved. Germline CDR1 and CDR2: SGHRS and YFSETQ. The ends were cut back, 2 bases at V and 5 bases at J, with 10 bases in the middle. The CDR3 is made up of 14 amino acids. Filled out from reference TRBV5-1 and TRBJ1-4, the complete variable domain reads KAGVTQTPRYLIKTRGQQVTLSCSPISGHRSVSWYQQTPGQGLQFLFEYFSETQRNKGNFPGRFSGRQFSNSRSEMNVSTLELGDSALYLCASSFVNSNEKLFFGSGTQLSVL.